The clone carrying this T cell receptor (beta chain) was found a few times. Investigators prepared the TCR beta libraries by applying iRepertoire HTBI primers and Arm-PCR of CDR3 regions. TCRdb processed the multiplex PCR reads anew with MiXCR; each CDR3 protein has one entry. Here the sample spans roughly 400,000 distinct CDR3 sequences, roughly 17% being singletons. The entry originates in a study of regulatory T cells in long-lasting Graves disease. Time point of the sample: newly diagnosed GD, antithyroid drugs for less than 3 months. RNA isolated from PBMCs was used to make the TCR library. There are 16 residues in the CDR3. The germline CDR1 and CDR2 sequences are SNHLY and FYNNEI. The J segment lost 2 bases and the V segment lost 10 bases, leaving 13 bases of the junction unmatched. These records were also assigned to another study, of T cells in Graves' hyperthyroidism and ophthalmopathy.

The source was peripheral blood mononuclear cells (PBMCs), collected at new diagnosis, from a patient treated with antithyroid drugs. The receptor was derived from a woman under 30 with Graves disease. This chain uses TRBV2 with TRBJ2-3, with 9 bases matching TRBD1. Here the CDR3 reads CATEGTGSLITDTQYF. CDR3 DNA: TGTGCCACCGAAGGGACAGGGTCTCTCATCACAGATACGCAGTATTTT.